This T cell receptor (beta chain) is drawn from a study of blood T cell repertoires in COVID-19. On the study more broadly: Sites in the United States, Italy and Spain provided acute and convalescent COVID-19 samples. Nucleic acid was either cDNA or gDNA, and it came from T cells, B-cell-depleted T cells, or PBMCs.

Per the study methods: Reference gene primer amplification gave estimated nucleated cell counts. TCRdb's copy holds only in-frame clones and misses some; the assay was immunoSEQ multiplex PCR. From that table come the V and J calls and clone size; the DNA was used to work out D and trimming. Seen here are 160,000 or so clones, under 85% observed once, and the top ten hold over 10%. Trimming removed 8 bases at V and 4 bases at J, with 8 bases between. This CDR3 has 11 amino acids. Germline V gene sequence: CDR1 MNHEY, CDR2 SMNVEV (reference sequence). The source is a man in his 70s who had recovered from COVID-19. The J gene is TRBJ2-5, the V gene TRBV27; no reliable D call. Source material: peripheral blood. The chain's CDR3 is CASGRRETQYF. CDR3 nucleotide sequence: TGTGCCAGCGGCCGCCGAGAGACCCAGTACTTC.